This TCR beta chain appears in the sequencing data of a study of early T cells in non-severe SARS-CoV-2 infection. Background on the study: Bulk RNA from unsorted whole blood was sequenced; chains were unpaired. Study findings and constraints: Anti-spike CD8 responses were favored in VDJdb matching, and private and CD4 specificities were missed.

This clonotype has ten or more counts. Its specificity is unknown. The V end lost 0 bases, the J end lost 6 bases, and 9 bases lay between the germline ends. Germline loops: CDR1 ENHRY, CDR2 SYGVKD. The CDR3 length is 13 residues. Individual cDNA molecules were tagged with unique molecular identifiers, the study reported. A single record per CDR3 protein comes from TCRdb applying MiXCR to the 5' RACE reads. This sample yields fewer than 40,000 distinct CDR3 sequences, of which under 7% are seen a single time; about a fifth belongs to the top ten. The sample consisted of whole blood. The TCR sequence derives from an adult who was a healthcare worker with PCR-confirmed SARS-CoV-2 infection or an uninfected control (not recorded which). The V call is TRBV10-3, the J call TRBJ2-7; possible D gene TRBD2, 5 bases. This CDR3 reads CAISESPAAEQYF. CDR3 in DNA: TGTGCCATCAGTGAGTCGCCAGCGGCCGAGCAGTACTTC.